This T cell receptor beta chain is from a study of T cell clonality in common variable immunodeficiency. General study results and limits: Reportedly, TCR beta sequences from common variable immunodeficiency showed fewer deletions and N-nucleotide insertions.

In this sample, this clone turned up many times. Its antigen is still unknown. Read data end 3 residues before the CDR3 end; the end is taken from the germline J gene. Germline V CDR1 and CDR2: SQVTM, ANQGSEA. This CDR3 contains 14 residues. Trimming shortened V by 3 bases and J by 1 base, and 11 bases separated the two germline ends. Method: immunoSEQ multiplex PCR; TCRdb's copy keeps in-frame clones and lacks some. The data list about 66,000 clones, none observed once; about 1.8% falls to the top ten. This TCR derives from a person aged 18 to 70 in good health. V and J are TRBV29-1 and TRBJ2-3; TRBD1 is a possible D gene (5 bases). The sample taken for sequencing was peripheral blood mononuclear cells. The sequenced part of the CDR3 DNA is TGCAGCGTTGAGGGCAGGGATGGCACAGATACG. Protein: CSVEGRDGTDT. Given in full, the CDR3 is CSVEGRDGTDTQYF.